This TCR beta chain was identified in a study of T-cell memory formation after mild COVID-19 (dated by TCRdb to 2020 to 2023). Describing the broader study: TCR sequence clusters from the two donors were largely donor specific. Two young, previously healthy adult volunteers made up the cohort, one male and one female. In a couple of donors, T-cell clones that expanded and contracted after mild COVID-19 were followed by sequencing TCRalpha and TCRbeta repertoires longitudinally.

The reads were generated on an Illumina NovaSeq 6000. TCRalpha and TCRbeta cDNA libraries were constructed by 5'RACE with constant-segment primers, with sample barcodes and unique molecular identifiers being introduced. RNA was extracted from every sample with Trizol reagent. Library amplification was performed in two PCR steps, and a second sample barcode and Illumina TruSeq adapters were introduced in the second step. The libraries were sequenced on an Illumina NovaSeq using 2 x 150 bp paired-end reads. The study's processing was this. The reads were demultiplexed and collapsed into UMI-guided consensus sequences using migec v1.2.7. Using mixcr v2.1.11, UMI consensuses were aligned to TRA and TRB V and J templates and then assembled into clonotypes. A clonotype was counted as expanded or contracted only if both edgeR and NoisET called the change significant, with noise models trained on biological replicates. For edgeR calls, the thresholds were a false discovery rate-adjusted p below 0.01 and a log2 fold-change of 1. As an exploratory analysis of dynamics, max-normalized trajectories of the 1000 most abundant clonotypes were examined with PCA combined with hierarchical clustering. Each responding clone was given a CD4 or CD8 phenotype based on the CD4+ and CD8+ repertoires, which had been sequenced separately. TCRdb cleaned the public reads at Q25 with fastp, built clones with MiXCR and kept in-frame beta chains. Each entry merges the rows of one CDR3 protein and shows their most common DNA and genes. The V and J calls follow TCRdb's processing rather than the paper's. The sample includes fewer than 550,000 distinct CDR3 sequences, with roughly 20% observed a single time. Clones ranked in the top ten supply 7.5% to 9.5% of the sample.

This clonotype has only a few counts. It lacks a known antigen. Base qualities are not provided; no much larger clone lies one nucleotide away. The research as a whole found: The study included only two mild cases, and larger cohorts that include severe cases with pre-infection samples were judged to be necessary. The second-wave clones that peaked on day 37 were not confirmed to be SARS-CoV-2 specific. From day 15 to 85, contracting clones showed balanced CD4/CD8 phenotypes, whereas a second wave of clones that expanded from day 15 to 37 leaned towards CD4+. Some responding clones were detected in pre-infection memory, which suggested that pre-existing cross-reactive memory T cells had joined the SARS-CoV-2 response. Contracting CD4+ clones were found mainly in CM and EM memory subsets, while CD8+ clones were enriched in EMRA.

Ficoll-Paque density gradient centrifugation was the method used to isolate PBMCs. Trimming removed 0 bases from V and 8 bases from J, leaving 15 bases between the germline ends. Measured from the cysteine to the phenylalanine, the CDR3 is 16 residues long. Only the CDR3 DNA is retained, 48 bases long and in frame from the first base. The germline V gene yields SGHRS for CDR1 and YFSETQ for CDR2. The sequenced sample consisted of PBMCs or a T cell subset sorted from them (not recorded which). The sequence was collected from an adult woman who had mild COVID-19 (a few samples of this study predate the infection). The sample titles of this study are shuffled in the database, so cell type and time point are left out; the donor was told from shared clones. Rearrangement joined TRBV5-1 to TRBJ1-6, and TRBD1 may be the D gene, going by 5 matching bases. The bases read TGCGCCAGCAGCTTGGGGCCACAGGTTAGGGATTCACCCCTCCACTTT. The resulting protein is CASSLGPQVRDSPLHF.